This T cell receptor beta chain came from a study of cytomegalovirus exposure and HLA in healthy donors. Overall study findings and caveats: Per a later analysis, HLA-associated TCR beta chains showed more clonal expansion than other, equally common TCR beta chains. In a later analysis, DRB1 alleles had the most associated TCRs; HLA-C alleles the fewest. The majority of CMV-associated TCR beta chains were reported as apparently HLA-restricted in a later analysis.

This CDR3 is 15 amino acids long. Looked up from germline, CDR1 is MNHEY and CDR2 is SMNVEV (reference sequence). J was trimmed by 4 bases and V by 3 bases; bases with no gene match: 6. Each donor's status was that of a healthy bone marrow donor. Primers: 60 Vbeta forward and 13 Jbeta reverse. Clones were read by immunoSEQ multiplex PCR, and TCRdb kept only the in-frame ones, dropping some. The data hold approximately 61,000 clones, with around 72% observed a single time. Points on this clone: Its antigen is undetermined.

This receptor was obtained from a man in his fifties in good health and CMV-seropositive. Sequenced material: PBMCs. The chain joins TRBV27 to TRBJ2-7, with 10 bases matching TRBD1. CDR3 region: CASSFPGQGTYEQYF. The DNA of the CDR3 is TGTGCCAGCAGTTTCCCGGGACAGGGGACGTACGAGCAGTACTTC.